This entry is about one T cell receptor beta chain. Its antigen remains undetermined. Base-call qualities are not available, and no considerably larger clone is one nucleotide away. This entry is derived from a study of vaccination effects on CD4 cells after COVID-19 (dated by TCRdb to between 2020 and 2023). About the investigation overall: Post-vaccine samples across the study were collected a median of 72 days after the second dose, with a range of 14 to 241. Cultures from other donors in the study were sequenced with the Oncomine TCR Beta short-read assay on an Illumina iSeq 100. Altogether, 10 COVID-19 convalescent patients and a handful of SARS-CoV-2-naive healthy vaccine recipients made up the full study. The study compared SARS-CoV-2 spike-specific CD4+ TCR repertoires before and after mRNA vaccination in COVID-19 convalescent patients and infection-naive vaccine recipients. On the study overall, not on this receptor specifically: Both infection-induced and vaccine-induced clones contracted markedly at late post-vaccination timepoints, which is consistent with waning T cell responses. In healthy vaccine recipients, vaccine-induced clones were almost all SARS-CoV-2 mono-reactive, with only 1 of 255 being cross-reactive with common cold coronaviruses. Only a small number of convalescent patients were included, and no early post-infection timepoints were available, which limited the study.

From V the trimming removes 5 bases and from J it removes 8 bases, while the gene matches leave 8 bases of the junction unaccounted for. The CDR3 spans 15 residues, from the cysteine through the phenylalanine. Left in the record is the CDR3 DNA by itself, 45 bases read in frame from the first base. The germline V gene gives CDR1 as KGHDR and CDR2 as SFDVKD. The ViraFEST assay stimulated PBMC with viral peptide pools and then used TCR sequencing to identify antigen-specific CD4+ T cell clonotypes by expansion. After about 10 days of culture, CD4+ T cells were isolated with the EasySep CD4+ T cell isolation kit. Each participant got two doses of an mRNA SARS-CoV-2 vaccine, either BNT162b2 or mRNA-1273. None of the healthy vaccine recipients had a prior SARS-CoV-2 infection, which was confirmed by nucleocapsid antibody tests that came back negative both before and after vaccination. A few million PBMC per well were cultured with approximately 10 ug/ml peptides in IMDM containing roughly 5% human AB serum, about 9 IU/ml IL-2 and gentamicin. On days 3 and 7, half of the culture medium was replaced with fresh IL-2-containing medium. Unless otherwise noted, each peptide stimulation condition was cultured in triplicate wells. Using Ficoll-Paque Plus gradient centrifugation, PBMC were separated from whole blood and then either used fresh or cryopreserved at -140C. Overlapping peptide pools spanned the spike proteins of SARS-CoV-2 and the common cold coronaviruses HCoV-NL63, HCoV-OC43 and HCoV-229E. The QIAamp micro DNA kit was used to extract genomic DNA from the cultured CD4+ T cells.

Receptor libraries were prepared by the immunoSEQ multiplex PCR assay. TCR beta CDR3 sequencing was performed on DNA from the cultured, isolated CD4+ T cells. The study's processing was this. Non-productive TCR sequences were removed, reads were trimmed to the CDR3 region, and CDR3s of at least 7 amino acids were retained. Antigen-specific clonotypes were identified with the MANAFEST web app by comparing expansion in peptide wells against reference cultures. To be called positive, a clone needed expansion at FDR<0.05 compared with the reference and with all other wells, an odds ratio greater than 5, and a frequency greater than 0.1% in two replicate wells. A clonotype was called cross-reactive if it was significantly expanded both in SARS-CoV-2 spike wells and in at least one common cold coronavirus spike condition. Using the stringdist R package, CDR3 similarity was measured by Levenshtein distance, and unrooted trees were constructed with ape in R 3.6.1. Held by TCRdb, this immuneACCESS table contains in-frame sequences only and omits some clones. Under half of the omission traces to an unresolved V gene where checked; the cause of the rest is unknown. Clone size and V and J calls were adopted from that table, with D and trimming inferred from the DNA. Within this sample are 25,000 to 35,000 clones, with around 85% of them counted one time only. The ten largest clones capture 5.5% to 7.5% of the sample.

The rearrangement combines TRBV24-1 with TRBJ2-1; 10 junctional bases match TRBD2. The material was CD4+ T cells from PBMCs cultured with SARS-CoV-2 spike peptides, obtained after COVID-19 vaccination. The cell subset or site label on this specimen signifies: SARS-CoV-2 spike overlapping peptide pool stimulation. This clonotype originated in a human donor who received a COVID-19 vaccine. Some clones in this sample may be carry-over from other donors' samples. The CDR3 region: CATSVQRGGRHEQFF. In nucleotide form, the sequence is TGTGCCACCAGTGTACAGCGGGGGGGCCGCCATGAGCAGTTCTTC.